One and the same sample provided the 19 T cell receptor beta chains below, sequenced in a study of early T cells in non-severe SARS-CoV-2 infection. TCRdb re-called the 5' RACE reads with MiXCR, one entry per CDR3 protein. The table shows some 98,000 distinct CDR3 sequences, with 11% occurring only once. Source material: whole blood. All receptors come from an adult who was a healthcare worker with PCR-confirmed SARS-CoV-2 infection or an uninfected control (not recorded which).

This clonotype was observed a handful of times. This sequence joins TRBV29-1 and TRBJ2-1; D is perhaps TRBD1 or TRBD2 (5 bases each). In germline, CDR1 is SQVTM, CDR2 ANQGSEA. There are 15 residues in the CDR3. V lost 7 bases to trimming and J lost 1 base, with 17 bases between them. CDR3 nucleotides: TGCAGCGCCAGCGAGGGGCTGCCTTCCTACAATGAGCAGTTCTTC. Translation: CSASEGLPSYNEQFF.

The CDR3, as DNA: TGTGCCAGCAGCGTAGCAGGGATAAACAATGAGCAGTTCTTC. Its protein is CASSVAGINNEQFF. The chain is built from TRBV9 and TRBJ2-1, with D tentatively TRBD1 (5 bases). CDR1 and CDR2 from the germline V gene are SGDLS and YYNGEE. The CDR3 consists of 14 residues. V shed 0 bases and J shed 5 bases, with 9 bases lying between them.

This clonotype was counted many times. The chain uses TRBV2 and TRBJ1-1; the D gene is possibly TRBD1 (5 bases). This CDR3 is built from 15 residues. The V and J ends lost 6 bases and 7 bases respectively, with 21 bases between them. Per the germline V gene, CDR1 is SNHLY and CDR2 is FYNNEI. The DNA of the CDR3 is TGTGCCAGCAGATTCCTTAGGGGTCCCGGAGTTGAAGCTTTCTTT. As protein: CASRFLRGPGVEAFF.

This clonotype showed up many times. The chain links TRBV29-1 to TRBJ2-7; D perhaps matches TRBD1 (5 bases). CDR3 length: 13 residues. V lost 6 bases to trimming and J lost 2 bases, with 14 bases between them. Germline CDR1 is SQVTM and CDR2 is ANQGSEA. In nucleotides, the CDR3 is TGCAGCGTCGGTCCAGGGTCCCCCTACGAGCAGTACTTC. It codes for CSVGPGSPYEQYF.

The chain employs TRBV4-1 and TRBJ1-4; D gene unclear. Germline V gene sequence: CDR1 MGHRA, CDR2 YSYEKL. The CDR3 covers 15 residues. Between the trimmed V and J ends, which lost 4 bases and 0 bases, there was a span of 9 bases. The CDR3 coding sequence is TGCGCCAGCAGCCCTGAGATTACAACTAATGAAAAACTGTTTTTT. This gives the protein CASSPEITTNEKLFF.

This clonotype was counted many times. The chain has TRBV11-1 and TRBJ1-1; TRBD1 matches 10 bases. This CDR3 region has 14 residues. Germline CDR1 and CDR2: SGHAT and FQDESV (reference sequence). Trimming took 4 bases from V and 8 from J; bases not matched to a gene: 7. CDR3 coding DNA: TGTGCCAGCAGCTCCACGACAGGGGGCAGGGAAGCTTTCTTT. It translates to CASSSTTGGREAFF.

The chain is built from TRBV30 and TRBJ1-1, with D possibly TRBD1 on 6 matching bases. V shed 4 bases and J shed 1 base, with 10 bases lying between them. The CDR3 totals 13 residues. Germline CDR1 GTSNPN, CDR2 SVGIG (reference sequence). This CDR3 reads CAWTLGANTEAFF. The CDR3 DNA reads TGTGCCTGGACCCTGGGGGCGAACACTGAAGCTTTCTTT. Filled out from reference TRBV30 and TRBJ1-1, the complete variable domain reads SQTIHQWPATLVQPVGSPLSLECTVEGTSNPNLYWYRQAAGRGLQLLFYSVGIGQISSEVPQNLSASRPQDRQFILSSKKLLLSDSGFYLCAWTLGANTEAFFGQGTRLTVV.

This clonotype was seen more than once but under ten times. The CDR3 loop reads CASSPSGSTDTQYF. The DNA for the CDR3 is TGTGCCAGCAGCCCTAGCGGGAGCACAGATACGCAGTATTTT. The chain is built from TRBV3-1 and TRBJ2-3, with TRBD2 identical over 8 bases. Germline CDR1 is LGHDT and CDR2 is YNNKEL (reference sequence). The CDR3 loop spans 14 amino acids. After removal of 4 bases from V and 0 bases from J, the junction contained 0 bases not matched to a gene.

In this sample, this clonotype turned up a few times. The CDR3 spells CASSGRGKNTEAFF. As DNA, the CDR3 is TGTGCCAGCAGCGGCAGGGGAAAAAACACTGAAGCTTTCTTT. The genes are TRBV2 and TRBJ1-1; possibly TRBD1 for D (6 bases). Trimming removed 6 bases at V and 2 bases at J, with 13 bases between. The V gene's germline CDR1 is SNHLY and CDR2 FYNNEI. The CDR3 is 14 residues long.

This clonotype has only a few counts. The chain employs TRBV11-1 and TRBJ2-3; TRBD1 matches at 10 bases. V lost 5 bases to trimming and J lost 5 bases; unmatched junction nucleotides: 10. This CDR3 is built from 16 residues. Germline V gene sequence: CDR1 SGHAT, CDR2 FQDESV (reference sequence). The CDR3, as DNA: TGTGCCAGCAGCCTTAAGTGGACAGGGGGAATAGATACGCAGTATTTT. As protein: CASSLKWTGGIDTQYF.

This clonotype was found a few times. This chain joins TRBV2 and TRBJ1-5, with 8 positions matching TRBD1. CDR1 SNHLY and CDR2 FYNNEI come from the germline V gene. V lost 8 bases, J lost 7 bases, and 7 bases stayed unmatched. The CDR3 contains 13 residues. The chain's CDR3 is CASEDRGTQPQHF. CDR3 nucleotide sequence: TGTGCCAGCGAAGACAGGGGAACCCAGCCCCAGCATTTT.

Comment on this clonotype: At one of its ends the junction is not consistent with the germline gene, which may arise from a read error. V and J are TRBV7-9 and TRBJ2-7; TRBD2 might be the D (6 bases). Germline V lookup: CDR1 SEHNR, CDR2 FQNEAQ (reference sequence). The CDR3 loop spans 13 amino acids. CDR3 in DNA: TGTGCCAGCAGCGCCATGGATGCTAGCGAGCAGCACTTC. Its protein product is CASSAMDASEQHF.

The chain recombines TRBV20-1 with TRBJ2-3, with 7 bases identical to TRBD2. With 5 bases clipped from V and 2 bases from J, the junction kept 7 bases outside the gene matches. The germline V gene encodes CDR1 DFQATT and CDR2 SNEGSKA (reference sequence). The length of the CDR3 is 14 residues. For the CDR3, the DNA is TGCAGTGCTGCATTAGCGGGTACCACAGATACGCAGTATTTT. This translates into CSAALAGTTDTQYF.

The sample holds many counts of this clonotype. The genes are TRBV7-2 and TRBJ2-1; 10 bases match TRBD2. Germline-derived CDR1 and CDR2 are SGHTA and FQGNSA. V shed 4 bases, J shed 5 bases, and the junction held 2 bases outside the gene matches. The CDR3 has 14 residues. CDR3: CASSYGLADNEQFF. DNA of the CDR3: TGTGCCAGCAGCTACGGACTAGCGGACAATGAGCAGTTCTTC. Full variable domain (missing parts from reference TRBV7-2 and TRBJ2-1): GAGVSQSPSNKVTEKGKDVELRCDPISGHTALYWYRQSLGQGLEFLIYFQGNSAPDKSGLPSDRFSAERTGGSVSTLTIQRTQQEDSAVYLCASSYGLADNEQFFGPGTRLTVL.

This clonotype showed up many times. CDR3 sequence (DNA): TGTGCCATCAGTGGTTTAAGGACAGGGTTGACGGGTACGCAGTATTTT. As protein: CAISGLRTGLTGTQYF. This chain joins TRBV10-3 and TRBJ2-3, with 8 bases aligning to TRBD1. Germline assignment: CDR1 ENHRY and CDR2 SYGVKD. Losses at the gene ends were 4 bases for V and 8 bases for J; bases not matched to a gene: 14. The CDR3 runs 16 residues.

This chain links TRBV25-1 with TRBJ2-1; maybe TRBD1 (6 bases). The CDR3 length is 15 residues. V shed 6 bases and J shed 12 bases, with 24 bases lying between them. CDR1 is MGHDK, CDR2 SYGVNS, per germline. CDR3 protein: CASSVLSPQGGGQFF. The CDR3 nucleotides read TGTGCCAGCAGCGTATTATCACCACAGGGCGGTGGGCAGTTCTTC. The entire variable domain, with the rest obtained from reference TRBV25-1 and TRBJ2-1, is as follows: EADIYQTPRYLVIGTGKKITLECSQTMGHDKMYWYQQDPGMELHLIHYSYGVNSTEKGDLSSESTVSRIRTEHFPLTLESARPSHTSQYLCASSVLSPQGGGQFFGPGTRLTVL.

This clonotype was seen a handful of times. Here the CDR3 DNA reads TGCAGCGTTGAAGGGGTGGGGCTGGCTGAAGCTTTCTTT. Residues: CSVEGVGLAEAFF. V gene TRBV29-1 combines with J gene TRBJ1-1; D is perhaps TRBD1 (5 bases). Germline assignment: CDR1 SQVTM and CDR2 ANQGSEA. The CDR3 is 13 residues long. V dropped 1 base and J dropped 6 bases, with 12 bases sitting between them.

V and J are TRBV6-5 and TRBJ2-2; TRBD2 aligns across 9 bases. Germline V CDR1 and CDR2: MNHEY, SVGAGI. Trimming cost V 6 bases and J 3 bases; bases outside gene matches: 8. The CDR3 length is 16 residues. The CDR3 DNA follows: TGTGCCAGCAGGCAAACTAGCGGGTGGGACACCGGGGAGCTGTTTTTT. This codes for CASRQTSGWDTGELFF.

V and J are TRBV2 and TRBJ2-3, with TRBD2 as a possible D gene (6 bases). The CDR3 is 13 amino acids. Trimming shortened V by 4 bases and J by 1 base, and 6 bases separated the two germline ends. Germline V gene data show CDR1 as SNHLY and CDR2 as FYNNEI. The CDR3 coding sequence is TGTGCCAGCAGTGGGGAGGGCACAGATACGCAGTATTTT. It is translated as CASSGEGTDTQYF.